Below are 18 T cell receptor beta chains sequenced from a single sample in a study of blood T cell repertoires in COVID-19. TCRdb's copy holds only in-frame clones and misses some; the assay was immunoSEQ multiplex PCR. The sample has about 100,000 clones, around 90% seen once. The material sequenced was peripheral blood. These TCRs come from a young man with COVID-19, enrolled during active disease.

The genes are TRBV3-1 (or the pseudogene TRBV3-2) and TRBJ2-1, with 11 positions matching TRBD2. This CDR3 has 17 amino acids. In germline, CDR1 is LGHDT, CDR2 YNNKEL (reference sequence). Trimming cost V 6 bases and J 2 bases; bases outside gene matches: 9. The CDR3 DNA sequence: TGTGCCAGCAGTCCAGGGACTAGCGGCCGACCCTACAATGAGCAGTTCTTC. Translation: CASSPGTSGRPYNEQFF.

A note on this clone: The junction does not match germline at one end; this may be a read error. The chain links TRBV7-7 to TRBJ2-7, with TRBD1 identical over 8 bases. Germline V gene sequence: CDR1 SSHAT, CDR2 FNYEAQ (reference sequence). CDR3 length: 15 amino acids. The CDR3 here is CASSPGPGTGYEQYF. In nucleotides, the CDR3 is TGTGCTAGCAGCCCGGGTCCCGGGACAGGCTACGAGCAGTACTTC.

The rearrangement joins TRBV19 to TRBJ1-1; perhaps TRBD1 as D (6 bases). The CDR3 has 16 amino acids. Germline CDR1 is LNHDA and CDR2 is SQIVND (reference sequence). Trimming pared 5 bases from V and 4 bases from J, leaving 20 bases between. The CDR3 nucleotides are TGTGCCAGTAGTGCTATATACAGGGACGGACGCACTGAAGCTTTCTTT. Protein: CASSAIYRDGRTEAFF.

The rearrangement uses TRBV7-3 and TRBJ1-4; unclear D gene. From germline, CDR1 is SGHTA and CDR2 FQGTGA. V dropped 5 bases and J dropped 5 bases, with 15 bases sitting between them. The CDR3 runs 15 residues. The CDR3 is CASSTTGSKNEKLFF. CDR3 nucleotide sequence: TGTGCCAGCAGCACCACGGGGAGTAAGAATGAAAAACTGTTTTTT.

V usage is TRBV7-2 and J usage is TRBJ2-3; D is possibly TRBD2 (5 bases). Germline-derived CDR1 and CDR2 are SGHTA and FQGNSA. Deletions cut 1 base from V and 0 bases from J, with 11 bases between. The CDR3 sequence is 16 residues long. CDR3 protein: CASSLGPGSSTDTQYF. The CDR3, as DNA: TGTGCCAGCAGCTTAGGACCGGGGTCTAGCACAGATACGCAGTATTTT.

CDR3 DNA: TGTGCCTGTCTTACAGGGGCCTCCTACGAGCAGTACTTC. As protein: CACLTGASYEQYF. The chain recombines TRBV30 with TRBJ2-7; 7 bases map to TRBD1. J was trimmed by 0 bases and V by 6 bases; bases with no gene match: 5. This CDR3 comprises 13 residues. Germline lookup yields CDR1 GTSNPN and CDR2 SVGIG (reference sequence).

The genes are TRBV9 and TRBJ2-1; D is perhaps TRBD2 (5 bases). Trimming pared 0 bases from V and 9 bases from J, leaving 16 bases between. Germline V gene lookup returns CDR1 SGDLS and CDR2 YYNGEE. This CDR3 contains 15 residues. This CDR3 is CASSVGETYRSEQFF. Here the CDR3 DNA reads TGTGCCAGCAGCGTAGGGGAGACATATAGGAGTGAGCAGTTCTTC.

Written as DNA, the CDR3 is TGTGCCAGCAGATACGGACAGGATGCAGATACGCAGTATTTT. Protein product: CASRYGQDADTQYF. This chain links TRBV28 with TRBJ2-3; TRBD1 aligns across 7 bases. This CDR3 is 14 amino acids long. Germline CDR1 reads MDHEN; CDR2 reads SYDVKM. The trim removed 6 bases at V and 4 bases at J, leaving 7 bases unmatched.

In DNA, the CDR3 is TGTGCCAGCTTCCGGGACAGGGGAACAGATACGCAGTATTTT. Its translation: CASFRDRGTDTQYF. The chain combines TRBV2 with TRBJ2-3, with 10 nucleotides matching TRBD1. Germline trimming cut 8 bases from V and 3 bases from J; bases unmatched to any gene: 5. CDR1 and CDR2 (germline): SNHLY, FYNNEI. The CDR3 spans 14 residues.

The chain carries TRBV5-6 and TRBJ2-1; D is possibly TRBD1 (5 bases). Deletions cut 2 bases from V and 2 bases from J, with 5 bases between. CDR3 length: 13 residues. The germline CDR1 and CDR2 sequences are SGHDT and YYEEEE. CDR3 sequence (DNA): TGTGCCAGCAGCTTAGGGGCCTACAATGAGCAGTTCTTC. It translates to CASSLGAYNEQFF.

This chain links TRBV6-1 with TRBJ2-2; D possibly corresponds to TRBD2 (6 bases). This CDR3 region has 17 residues. Germline lookup yields CDR1 MNHNS and CDR2 SASEGT. The V end was cut by 4 bases, the J end by 4 bases, with 19 bases between. The CDR3 DNA reads as TGTGCCAGCAGTGGAGACCGGGACTCCGCCGTCACCGGGGAGCTGTTTTTT. It encodes CASSGDRDSAVTGELFF.

The chain carries TRBV4-2 and TRBJ2-5, with D perhaps matching TRBD1 (6 bases). From germline, CDR1 is LGHNA and CDR2 YNFKEQ. The V gene lost 9 bases and the J gene lost 5 bases, with 16 bases spanning the gap. The length of the CDR3 is 13 residues. CDR3 nucleotides: TGTGCCAGTAACTCCAGGGGTATGGAGACCCAGTACTTC. Translated: CASNSRGMETQYF.

V and J are TRBV6-2 or TRBV6-3 and TRBJ2-7; D is possibly TRBD2 (6 bases). The V gene's germline CDR1 is MNHEY and CDR2 SVGEGT. CDR3 length equals 14 residues. The ends were cut back, 6 bases at V and 6 bases at J, with 18 bases in the middle. DNA of the CDR3: TGTGCCAGCAGCGTAGTACGGGGGAAGAGCGAGCAGTACTTC. Translated, it gives CASSVVRGKSEQYF.

This chain links TRBV19 with TRBJ2-7; 7 bases line up with TRBD1. After removal of 5 bases from V and 3 bases from J, the junction contained 7 bases not matched to a gene. Germline V gene sequence: CDR1 LNHDA, CDR2 SQIVND (reference sequence). The CDR3 totals 14 residues. In DNA, the CDR3 is TGTGCCAGTAGTCTGCGACAGGGTGGCTACGAGCAGTACTTC. This codes for CASSLRQGGYEQYF. Together with reference TRBV19 and TRBJ2-7, the CDR3 gives the full variable domain: DGGITQSPKYLFRKEGQNVTLSCEQNLNHDAMYWYRQDPGQGLRLIYYSQIVNDFQKGDIAEGYSVSREKKESFPLTVTSAQKNPTAFYLCASSLRQGGYEQYFGPGTRLTVT.

The chain joins TRBV7-2 to TRBJ1-2; TRBD1 matches at 8 bases. V dropped 4 bases and J dropped 7; count of bases not matched to a gene: 11. From germline, CDR1 is SGHTA and CDR2 FQGNSA. The CDR3 covers 15 residues. CDR3: CASSSGQGPSAGYTF. The CDR3 DNA follows: TGTGCCAGCAGCTCCGGACAGGGCCCTTCAGCTGGCTACACCTTC. Together with reference TRBV7-2 and TRBJ1-2, the CDR3 gives the full variable domain: GAGVSQSPSNKVTEKGKDVELRCDPISGHTALYWYRQSLGQGLEFLIYFQGNSAPDKSGLPSDRFSAERTGGSVSTLTIQRTQQEDSAVYLCASSSGQGPSAGYTFGSGTRLTVV.

The chain recombines TRBV14 with TRBJ2-7; TRBD1 aligns across 8 bases. J was trimmed by 5 bases and V by 0 bases; bases with no gene match: 9. Looked up from germline, CDR1 is SGHDN and CDR2 is FVKESK. CDR3 length: 16 residues. The CDR3, as DNA: TGTGCCAGCAGCCAAGATAGGACAGGGAGAGGTAACGAGCAGTACTTC. Its protein product is CASSQDRTGRGNEQYF.

This chain joins TRBV28 and TRBJ1-2, with unresolved D. V shed 1 base and J shed 2 bases, with 2 bases lying between them. Germline V gene lookup returns CDR1 MDHEN and CDR2 SYDVKM. The CDR3 loop spans 12 amino acids. The chain's CDR3 is CASSLLNYGYTF. For the CDR3, the DNA is TGTGCCAGCAGTTTATTAAACTATGGCTACACCTTC.

The V call is TRBV28, the J call TRBJ2-7, with 7 bases fitting TRBD2. The CDR3 spans 14 residues. CDR1 is MDHEN, CDR2 SYDVKM, per germline. With 0 bases clipped from V and 7 bases from J, the junction kept 6 bases outside the gene matches. CDR3 amino acids: CASSLWAGVQEQYF. The DNA for the CDR3 is TGTGCCAGCAGTTTATGGGCGGGGGTCCAGGAGCAGTACTTC. Full variable domain (missing parts from reference TRBV28 and TRBJ2-7): DVKVTQSSRYLVKRTGEKVFLECVQDMDHENMFWYRQDPGLGLRLIYFSYDVKMKEKGDIPEGYSVSREKKERFSLILESASTNQTSMYLCASSLWAGVQEQYFGPGTRLTVT.